This T cell receptor beta chain was captured by sequencing in a study of preoperative IRX-2 immunotherapy in early breast cancer. Treatment specified: preoperative locoregional IRX-2 cytokine immunotherapy. This phase Ib study tested locoregional IRX-2 cytokine immunotherapy given before surgery. Using immunoSEQ multiplex PCR, the repertoire was profiled, and TCRdb retains in-frame clones only, with some absent. Of roughly 42,000 clones listed, 77% were seen once; the top ten hold roughly 1.2%. Germline CDR1 reads SSHAT; CDR2 reads FNYEAQ (reference sequence). The CDR3 contains 17 residues. The ends were cut back, 3 bases at V and 6 bases at J, with 21 bases in the middle.

The specimen comprised tumor tissue, sampled after IRX-2 immunotherapy. This TCR was recovered from a human donor with breast cancer. The chain combines TRBV7-7 with TRBJ2-1; no firm D call. The CDR3 reads CASSFSLRTLGRNEQFF. The CDR3 DNA follows: TGTGCCAGCAGCTTCTCCCTGAGGACCCTTGGGCGCAATGAGCAGTTCTTC.